The rows below give T cell receptor beta chains drawn from one sample of a study of control samples from healthy donors and cancer patients. Only in-frame clones appear in the TCRdb table, and some are missing; sequencing was by immunoSEQ multiplex PCR. The table lists about 63,000 clones, 87% of them singletons, with about an eighth in the top ten. Sequenced: PBMCs. The origin of the receptors is a woman aged 55-75 years with lung cancer. Both conserved end residues are part of each CDR3. Each record gives: V gene, D gene, CDR3 length, J gene, clone size, CDR3 protein, CDR3 DNA. D genes are given only for firm matches. A row's size may be missing; if present it is once, few, many or a size class.

>TRBV5-5|TRBD2|17|TRBJ2-2|once
CASSLYPAGGGSGELFF
TGTGCCAGCAGCTTGTATCCGGCGGGGGGGGGATCCGGGGAGCTGTTTTTT
>TRBV12-3/TRBV12-4|-|12|TRBJ1-5|-
CASRQADQPQHF
TGTGCCAGCAGACAGGCGGATCAGCCCCAGCATTTT
>TRBV18|TRBD1|16|TRBJ1-6|-
CASSLGTAQDNSPLHF
TGTGCCAGCTCTCTCGGGACAGCCCAAGATAATTCACCCCTCCACTTT
>TRBV2|TRBD1|15|TRBJ2-5|-
CASSGPNRGAETQYF
TGTGCCAGCAGTGGGCCTAACAGGGGTGCGGAGACCCAGTACTTC
>TRBV5-1|TRBD1|16|TRBJ2-2|-
CASSWTGTGLTGELFF
TGCGCCAGCAGCTGGACCGGGACAGGGTTGACCGGGGAGCTGTTTTTT
>TRBV18|TRBD1|16|TRBJ1-2|-
CASSPNPQGAYYGYTF
TGTGCCAGCTCACCTAACCCGCAGGGGGCGTACTATGGCTACACCTTC
>TRBV9|-|14|TRBJ1-5|-
CASSEGVGHQPQHF
TGTGCCAGCAGCGAAGGGGTGGGACATCAGCCCCAGCATTTT
>TRBV28|TRBD2|15|TRBJ2-1|-
CASSTGGSSYNEQFF
TGTGCCAGCAGTACCGGCGGGAGCTCCTACAATGAGCAGTTCTTC
>TRBV19|-|13|TRBJ1-1|-
CASSLLMNTEAFF
TGTGCCAGTAGCCTTCTCATGAACACTGAAGCTTTCTTT
>TRBV2|TRBD1|14|TRBJ1-1|-
CASSDTGVPTEAFF
TGTGCCAGCAGTGATACAGGGGTACCCACTGAAGCTTTCTTT
>TRBV5-5|-|16|TRBJ1-5|-
CASSLAPQGSNQPQHF
TGTGCCAGCAGCTTGGCACCACAGGGATCCAATCAGCCCCAGCATTTT
>TRBV10-3|TRBD1|16|TRBJ2-7|-
CAISDSDRGGLREQYF
TGTGCCATCAGTGACTCGGACAGGGGGGGTCTTCGAGAGCAGTACTTC
>TRBV5-5|-|14|TRBJ2-1|-
CASSLLGESDEQFF
TGTGCCAGCAGCTTGTTAGGGGAGAGCGATGAGCAGTTCTTC
>TRBV2|-|15|TRBJ2-5|-
CASSPSGLAQETQYF
TGTGCCAGCAGTCCTTCGGGCCTAGCTCAAGAGACCCAGTACTTC